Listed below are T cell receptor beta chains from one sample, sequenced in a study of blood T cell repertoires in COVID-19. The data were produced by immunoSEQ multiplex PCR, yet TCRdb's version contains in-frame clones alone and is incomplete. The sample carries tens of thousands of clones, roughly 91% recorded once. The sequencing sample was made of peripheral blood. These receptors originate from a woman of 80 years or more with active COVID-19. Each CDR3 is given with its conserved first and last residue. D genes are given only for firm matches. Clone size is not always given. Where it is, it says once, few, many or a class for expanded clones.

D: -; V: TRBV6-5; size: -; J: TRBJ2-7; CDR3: CASSSPRSSYEQYF; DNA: TGTGCCAGCAGTTCCCCCCGGAGCTCCTACGAGCAGTACTTC
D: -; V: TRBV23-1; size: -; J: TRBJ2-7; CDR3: CASSHVDRDSDWSGSYEQYF; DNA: TGCGCCAGCAGTCACGTCGACCGCGACTCGGATTGGTCGGGCTCCTACGAGCAGTACTTC
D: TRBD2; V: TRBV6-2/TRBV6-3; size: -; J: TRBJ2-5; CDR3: CASSRGLAGETQYF; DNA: TGTGCCAGCAGTCGAGGACTAGCGGGAGAGACCCAGTACTTC
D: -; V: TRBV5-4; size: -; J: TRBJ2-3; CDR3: CASSPGGTDTQYF; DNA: TGTGCCAGCAGCCCCGGGGGCACAGATACGCAGTATTTT
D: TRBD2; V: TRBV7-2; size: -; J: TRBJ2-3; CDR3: CAAGGTDTQYF; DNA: TGTGCGGCGGGGGGCACAGATACGCAGTATTTT
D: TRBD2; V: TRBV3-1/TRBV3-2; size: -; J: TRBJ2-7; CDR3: CASSLNSGRGIEQYF; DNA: TGTGCCAGCAGCCTTAATAGCGGGAGAGGAATCGAGCAGTACTTC
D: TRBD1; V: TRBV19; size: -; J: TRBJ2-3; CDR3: CASSRAGRGLSDTQYF; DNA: TGTGCCAGTAGCCGCGCCGGCAGGGGGCTCTCAGATACGCAGTATTTT
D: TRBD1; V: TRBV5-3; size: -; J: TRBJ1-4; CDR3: CARSSGDSLSPTNEKLFF; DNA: TGTGCCAGAAGCTCAGGGGACAGCCTCTCCCCAACTAATGAAAAACTGTTTTTT
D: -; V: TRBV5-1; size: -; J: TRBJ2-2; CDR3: CASSLDLRIHGELFF; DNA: TGCGCCAGCAGCTTGGATCTCCGTATACACGGGGAGCTGTTTTTT
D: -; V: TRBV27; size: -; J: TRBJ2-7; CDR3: CASSGRFRLQGPPTGEQYF; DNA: TGTGCCTCCTCGGGACGATTTAGACTACAGGGTCCCCCTACGGGCGAGCAGTACTTC
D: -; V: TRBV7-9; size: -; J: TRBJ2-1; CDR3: CASSTRGSSYNEQFF; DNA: TGTGCCAGCAGCACACGGGGGAGCTCCTACAATGAGCAGTTCTTC
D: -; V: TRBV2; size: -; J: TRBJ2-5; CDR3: CASAREETQYF; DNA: TGTGCCAGTGCACGGGAGGAGACCCAGTACTTC
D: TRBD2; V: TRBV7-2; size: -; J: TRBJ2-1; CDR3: CASRRGSTLAGGHPGEQFF; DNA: TGTGCCAGCAGGCGCGGAAGTACGTTAGCGGGAGGACACCCGGGAGAGCAGTTCTTC
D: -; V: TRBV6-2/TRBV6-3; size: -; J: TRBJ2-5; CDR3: CASSYVRGRETQYF; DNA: TGTGCCAGCAGTTACGTGCGGGGAAGAGAGACCCAGTACTTC
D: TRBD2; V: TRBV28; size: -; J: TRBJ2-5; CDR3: CASSSTAGGRETQYF; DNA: TGTGCCAGCAGTTCCACGGCGGGAGGGCGGGAGACCCAGTACTTC
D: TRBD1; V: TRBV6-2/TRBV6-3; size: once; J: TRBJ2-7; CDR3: CASSPGTEGFHEQYF; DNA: TGTGCCAGCAGTCCCGGGACAGAGGGTTTTCACGAGCAGTACTTC
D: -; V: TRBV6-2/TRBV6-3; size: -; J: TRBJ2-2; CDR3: CASSRQVANTGELFF; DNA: TGTGCCAGCAGCCGACAGGTTGCGAACACCGGGGAGCTGTTTTTT
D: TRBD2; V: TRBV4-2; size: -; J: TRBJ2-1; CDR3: CASTWTSGSNEQFF; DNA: TGTGCCAGCACCTGGACTAGCGGCTCCAATGAGCAGTTCTTC
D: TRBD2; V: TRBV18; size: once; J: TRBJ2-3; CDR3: CASSPRTSGRDTQYF; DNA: TGTGCCAGCTCACCGAGGACTAGCGGGAGAGATACGCAGTATTTT
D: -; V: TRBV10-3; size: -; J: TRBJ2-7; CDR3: CAISESEGAPPYEQYF; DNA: TGTGCCATCAGTGAGTCGGAGGGAGCCCCCCCCTACGAGCAGTACTTC
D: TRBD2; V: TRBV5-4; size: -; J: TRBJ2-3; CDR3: CASSLIGLASDTQYF; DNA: TGTGCCAGCAGCTTGATCGGACTAGCGTCAGATACGCAGTATTTT
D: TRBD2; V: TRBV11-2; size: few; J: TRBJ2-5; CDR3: CASSLAGSETQYF; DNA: TGTGCCAGCAGTTTAGCGGGGTCAGAGACCCAGTACTTC
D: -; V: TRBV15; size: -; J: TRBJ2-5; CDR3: CATSRPQVPGQETQYF; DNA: TGTGCCACCAGCAGACCCCAGGTGCCGGGGCAAGAGACCCAGTACTTC
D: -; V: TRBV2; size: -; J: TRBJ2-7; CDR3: CASSETTQTGREQYF; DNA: TGTGCCAGCAGTGAAACGACCCAGACAGGGAGGGAGCAGTACTTC
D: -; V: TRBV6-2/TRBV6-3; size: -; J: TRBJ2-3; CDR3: CASSFESSANTDTQYF; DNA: TGTGCCAGCAGTTTTGAGTCTAGCGCGAACACAGATACGCAGTATTTT
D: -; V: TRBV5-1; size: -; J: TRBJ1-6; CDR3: CASSSGELNSPLHF; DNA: TGCGCCAGCAGCTCCGGGGAACTAAATTCACCCCTCCACTTT
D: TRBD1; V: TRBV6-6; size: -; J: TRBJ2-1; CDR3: CASGKPGQNNEQFF; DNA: TGTGCCAGCGGAAAACCGGGACAGAACAATGAGCAGTTCTTC
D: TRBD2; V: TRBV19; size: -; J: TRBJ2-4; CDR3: CASSIGLAGGPRNIQYF; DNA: TGTGCCAGTAGTATTGGTCTAGCGGGAGGGCCCCGAAACATTCAGTACTTC
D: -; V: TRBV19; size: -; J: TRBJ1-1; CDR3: CASSQMNSGVTEAFF; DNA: TGTGCCAGTAGTCAGATGAATTCAGGGGTCACTGAAGCTTTCTTT
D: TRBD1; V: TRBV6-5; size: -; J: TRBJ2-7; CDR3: CASSRYRDRLWEQYF; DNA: TGTGCCAGCAGTAGATACCGGGACAGACTTTGGGAGCAGTACTTC
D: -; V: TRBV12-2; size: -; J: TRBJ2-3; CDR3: CASRPRDYSTDTQYF; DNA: TGTGCAAGTCGCCCGCGGGACTACTCCACAGATACGCAGTATTTT
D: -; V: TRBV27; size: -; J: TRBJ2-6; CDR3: CASSLSSGANVLTF; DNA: TGTGCCAGCAGTTTATCGAGCGGGGCCAACGTCCTGACTTTC
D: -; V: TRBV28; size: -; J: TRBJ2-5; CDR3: CASRHIRRYGGETQYF; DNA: TGTGCCAGCAGACACATTCGGCGGTATGGTGGGGAGACCCAGTACTTC
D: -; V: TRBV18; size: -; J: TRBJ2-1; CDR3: CASSPSRNNEQFF; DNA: TGTGCCAGCTCACCTAGCCGGAACAATGAGCAGTTCTTC
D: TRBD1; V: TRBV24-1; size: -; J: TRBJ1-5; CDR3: CATSDPRWDRTQGGNQPQHF; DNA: TGTGCCACCAGTGATCCGCGGTGGGACAGGACCCAAGGTGGCAATCAGCCCCAGCATTTT
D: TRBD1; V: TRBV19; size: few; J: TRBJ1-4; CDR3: CASRKTGAATNEKLFF; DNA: TGTGCCAGTAGGAAGACAGGGGCCGCAACTAATGAAAAACTGTTTTTT
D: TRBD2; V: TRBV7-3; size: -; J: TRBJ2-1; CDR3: CASSLRGTSVNEQFF; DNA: TGTGCCAGCAGCTTAAGGGGGACTAGTGTCAATGAGCAGTTCTTC
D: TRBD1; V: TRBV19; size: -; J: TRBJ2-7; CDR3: CASSPGTGRSYEQYF; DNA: TGTGCCAGTAGTCCTGGGACAGGTCGATCCTACGAGCAGTACTTC
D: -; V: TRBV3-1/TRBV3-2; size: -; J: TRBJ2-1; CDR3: CASSLADDEQFF; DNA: TGTGCCAGCAGCCTAGCCGATGATGAGCAGTTCTTC
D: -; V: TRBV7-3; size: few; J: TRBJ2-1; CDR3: CASGGSYNEQFF; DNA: TGTGCCAGCGGCGGCTCCTACAATGAGCAGTTCTTC
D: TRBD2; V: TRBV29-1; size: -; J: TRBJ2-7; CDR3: CSVEGTSGSYEQYF; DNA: TGCAGCGTTGAGGGGACTAGCGGTTCCTACGAGCAGTACTTC
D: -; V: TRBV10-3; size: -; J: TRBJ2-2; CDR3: CATAGPSMELFF; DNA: TGTGCCACCGCGGGTCCTTCAATGGAGCTGTTTTTT
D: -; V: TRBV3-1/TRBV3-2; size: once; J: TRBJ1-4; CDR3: CASSQAPLEKLFF; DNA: TGTGCCAGCAGCCAAGCCCCACTTGAAAAACTGTTTTTT